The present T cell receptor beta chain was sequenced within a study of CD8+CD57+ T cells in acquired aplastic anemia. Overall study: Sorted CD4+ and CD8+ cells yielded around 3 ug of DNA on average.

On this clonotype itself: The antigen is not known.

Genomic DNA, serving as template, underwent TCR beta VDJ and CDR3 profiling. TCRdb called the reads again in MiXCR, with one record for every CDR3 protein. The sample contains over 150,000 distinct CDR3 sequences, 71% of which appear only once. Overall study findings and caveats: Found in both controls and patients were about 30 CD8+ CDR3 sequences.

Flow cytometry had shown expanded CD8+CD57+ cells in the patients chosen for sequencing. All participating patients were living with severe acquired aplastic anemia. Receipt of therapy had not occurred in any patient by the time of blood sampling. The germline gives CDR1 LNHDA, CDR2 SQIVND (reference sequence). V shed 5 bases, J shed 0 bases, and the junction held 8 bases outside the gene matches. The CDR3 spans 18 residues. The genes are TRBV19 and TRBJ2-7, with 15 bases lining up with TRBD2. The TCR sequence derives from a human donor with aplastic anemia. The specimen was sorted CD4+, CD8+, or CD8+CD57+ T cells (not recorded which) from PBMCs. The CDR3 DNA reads TGTGCCAGTAGTTCGGGACTAGCGGGAGGAAGTAGCTCCTACGAGCAGTACTTC. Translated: CASSSGLAGGSSSYEQYF.